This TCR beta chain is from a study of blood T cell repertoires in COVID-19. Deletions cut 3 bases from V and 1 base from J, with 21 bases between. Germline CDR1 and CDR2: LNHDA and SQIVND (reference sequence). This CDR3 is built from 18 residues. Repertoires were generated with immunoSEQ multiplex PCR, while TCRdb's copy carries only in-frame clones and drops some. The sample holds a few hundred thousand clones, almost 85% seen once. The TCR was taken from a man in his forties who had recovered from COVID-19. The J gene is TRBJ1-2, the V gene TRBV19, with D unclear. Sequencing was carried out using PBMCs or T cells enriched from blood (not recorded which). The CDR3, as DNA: TGTGCCAGTAGTATGGGTGGAGGTCTTACCACTTATAACTATGGCTACACCTTC. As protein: CASSMGGGLTTYNYGYTF.